These 24 T cell receptor beta chains were all obtained from the same sample, sequenced in a study of human T cells and chemical hapten exposure. MiXCR, run by TCRdb on the 5' RACE reads, gives a single entry per CDR3 protein. Here the sample spans 120,000 to 150,000 distinct CDR3 sequences, 4.1% being singletons. Whole blood that had not been fractionated was the source of extracted total RNA. These receptors all stem from a female donor in good health.

With regard to this clonotype: Just one base apart from a much larger clone, this may be a read error. The chain recombines TRBV12-3 or TRBV12-4 with TRBJ2-5; either TRBD1 or TRBD2 may fit D (5 bases each). This CDR3 contains 12 residues. V was pared by 5 bases and J by 6 bases, with 10 bases between. The CDR3 spells CASSRDVKTQYF. CDR3 in DNA: TGTGCCAGCAGTCGGGACGTAAAGACCCAGTACTTC.

V and J are TRBV6-2 or TRBV6-3 and TRBJ1-1; a possible D gene is TRBD1 (5 bases). This CDR3 comprises 14 residues. CDR1 is MNHEY, CDR2 SVGEGT, per germline. Trimming removed 2 bases from V and 1 base from J, with 8 bases in between. CDR3 region: CASSYGDRNTEAFF. The CDR3 DNA reads TGTGCCAGCAGTTACGGAGACAGGAACACTGAAGCTTTCTTT.

There are many counts of this clonotype. The rearrangement uses TRBV9 and TRBJ2-1; possibly TRBD2 for D (6 bases). Trimming took off 6 bases at V and 7 bases at J, with 17 bases between the two ends. Germline V gene data show CDR1 as SGDLS and CDR2 as YYNGEE. This CDR3 spans 14 amino acids. The CDR3 DNA follows: TGTGCCAGCACCACTGGAGGGGATAGGAATGAGCAGTTCTTC. Translation gives CASTTGGDRNEQFF.

Many counts were recorded for this clonotype. The chain has TRBV5-4 and TRBJ1-2; 9 nucleotides match TRBD1. With V trimmed by 2 bases and J by 6 bases, 5 bases remained unmatched. Per germline, CDR1 SGHNT and CDR2 YYREEE (reference sequence). This CDR3 contains 14 residues. CDR3 residues: CASSFSQGANGYTF. Written as DNA, the CDR3 is TGTGCCAGCAGCTTTTCACAGGGGGCGAATGGCTACACCTTC.

This clonotype was seen many times. V usage is TRBV18 and J usage is TRBJ1-1; tentative D call: TRBD1 (6 bases). Trimming left V 3 bases short and J 6 bases short, with 11 bases between. In germline, CDR1 is KGHSH, CDR2 LQKENI. The CDR3 runs to 13 residues. The CDR3 reads CASSPLRGPEAFF. CDR3 bases: TGTGCCAGCTCACCGTTACGGGGGCCTGAAGCTTTCTTT.

This clonotype was recorded at least ten times. The chain joins TRBV3-1 to TRBJ1-1, with TRBD1 matching over 12 bases. Per germline, CDR1 LGHDT and CDR2 YNNKEL (reference sequence). The CDR3 spans 17 residues. The J segment lost 5 bases and the V segment lost 0 bases, leaving 7 bases of the junction unmatched. The CDR3 DNA reads as TGTGCCAGCAGCCAAGACACCGGGACAGGGGGCCGAACTGAAGCTTTCTTT. It encodes CASSQDTGTGGRTEAFF.

This clonotype was detected many times. The J gene is TRBJ2-3, the V gene TRBV5-5; TRBD1 is a possible D gene (5 bases). The germline V gene encodes CDR1 SGHKS and CDR2 YYEKEE (reference sequence). This CDR3 is built from 14 residues. Trimming removed 1 base from V and 5 bases from J, with 11 bases in between. The DNA of the CDR3 is TGTGCCAGCAGCTTGTTGCAGGGCGGAGATACGCAGTATTTT. This sequence encodes CASSLLQGGDTQYF.

This clonotype was seen at least ten times. V is TRBV11-1 and J is TRBJ2-5, with TRBD1 matching 7 bases. Looked up from germline, CDR1 is SGHAT and CDR2 is FQDESV (reference sequence). V lost 5 bases to trimming and J lost 5 bases; unmatched junction nucleotides: 8. The CDR3 is made up of 14 amino acids. CDR3 sequence reads: CASSTGQVLETQYF. The CDR3 DNA reads as TGTGCCAGCAGCACCGGACAGGTCCTCGAGACCCAGTACTTC.

There are many counts of this clonotype. This chain joins TRBV30 and TRBJ2-3, with D possibly TRBD2 on 7 matching bases. Germline CDR1 reads GTSNPN; CDR2 reads SVGIG (reference sequence). V was trimmed by 2 bases and J by 2 bases, leaving 14 bases between them. The CDR3 has 15 amino acids. The CDR3 protein is CAWSLGGADTDTQYF. The CDR3 nucleotides are TGTGCCTGGAGTCTTGGGGGGGCCGACACAGATACGCAGTATTTT.

This clonotype was seen repeatedly, ten times or more. The V call is TRBV7-2, the J call TRBJ1-3, with 7 bases matching TRBD1. Trimming cost V 4 bases and J 3 bases; bases outside gene matches: 0. This CDR3 contains 13 residues. Germline assignment: CDR1 SGHTA and CDR2 FQGNSA. The DNA for the CDR3 is TGTGCCAGCAGCTGGGACAGTGGAAACACCATATATTTT. Amino acids: CASSWDSGNTIYF.

The table lists this clonotype with many counts. CDR3 residues: CASSQLAGALHYEQYF. The CDR3 nucleotides read TGTGCCAGCAGCCAACTAGCGGGGGCGTTACACTACGAGCAGTACTTC. The chain carries TRBV12-3 or TRBV12-4 and TRBJ2-7; TRBD2 matches at 11 bases. This CDR3 is 16 amino acids long. The ends lost 6 bases at V and 3 bases at J; junction bases unmatched: 10.

This clonotype has a count of ten or more. V and J are TRBV18 and TRBJ2-3; D unclear. Trimming pared 4 bases from V and 2 bases from J, leaving 10 bases between. CDR3 size: 14 residues. Germline V gene lookup returns CDR1 KGHSH and CDR2 LQKENI. The CDR3 reads CASSQSRNTDTQYF. CDR3 coding DNA: TGTGCCAGCTCACAATCCCGTAACACAGATACGCAGTATTTT.

This clonotype has just a few counts. The V gene is TRBV9, the J gene TRBJ2-2, with D maybe TRBD2 (5 bases). Trimming shortened V by 0 bases and J by 5 bases, and 8 bases separated the two germline ends. The CDR3 loop spans 14 amino acids. Per germline, CDR1 SGDLS and CDR2 YYNGEE. CDR3 region: CASSVVPGTGELFF. The CDR3 DNA follows: TGTGCCAGCAGCGTAGTCCCGGGAACCGGGGAGCTGTTTTTT.

This clonotype has a count of ten or more. V is TRBV6-6 and J is TRBJ1-4, with a possible D match to TRBD1 (5 bases). The CDR3 has 16 amino acids. The germline V gene has CDR1 MNHNY and CDR2 SVGAGI (reference sequence). V was cut by 0 bases and J by 0 bases, with 8 bases left in between. The CDR3 loop is CASSYSRGATNEKLFF. The CDR3 bases are TGTGCCAGCAGTTACTCTAGGGGTGCAACTAATGAAAAACTGTTTTTT.

This clonotype has at least ten counts. The V gene is TRBV5-1, the J gene TRBJ1-1, with 12 bases matching TRBD1. V lost 3 bases to trimming and J lost 0 bases; unmatched junction nucleotides: 6. The CDR3 is 17 residues long. Germline V lookup: CDR1 SGHRS, CDR2 YFSETQ. The CDR3 sequence is CASSSGTGGVLNTEAFF. The CDR3 DNA sequence: TGCGCCAGCAGCTCCGGGACAGGGGGCGTTTTGAACACTGAAGCTTTCTTT.

There are many counts of this clonotype. The rearrangement joins TRBV10-3 to TRBJ2-1; no clear D. This CDR3 is 16 amino acids long. Germline-derived CDR1 and CDR2 are ENHRY and SYGVKD. Trimming cost V 0 bases and J 2 bases, with 11 bases left between them. In nucleotides, the CDR3 is TGTGCCATCAGTGAGTCGGGCAGCAACACCTACAATGAGCAGTTCTTC. Translated, it gives CAISESGSNTYNEQFF.

This clonotype was counted once. The germline gene is not matched at one end of the junction; a read error may be the cause. The CDR3 nucleotides are TGTGCCAGCAGTGAAGGCCCTGGAAACACCACATATTTT. This sequence encodes CASSEGPGNTTYF. The rearrangement joins TRBV6-1 to TRBJ1-3; D remains ambiguous. The germline V gene has CDR1 MNHNS and CDR2 SASEGT. CDR3 length equals 13 residues.

This clonotype has ten or more counts. The chain has TRBV7-2 and TRBJ2-7; D is possibly TRBD2 (5 bases). Germline CDR1 and CDR2: SGHTA and FQGNSA. V was pared by 5 bases and J by 4 bases, with 18 bases between. This CDR3 has 15 residues. CDR3 in DNA: TGTGCCAGCAGCCCCATCGGAGGACCTGCGTACGAGCAGTACTTC. Protein: CASSPIGGPAYEQYF. The full variable domain, rest sourced from reference TRBV7-2 and TRBJ2-7, is GAGVSQSPSNKVTEKGKDVELRCDPISGHTALYWYRQSLGQGLEFLIYFQGNSAPDKSGLPSDRFSAERTGGSVSTLTIQRTQQEDSAVYLCASSPIGGPAYEQYFGPGTRLTVT.

There are many counts of this clonotype. The chain employs TRBV18 and TRBJ2-7; D call uncertain. V lost 3 bases and J lost 0, with 9 bases in between. Germline CDR1 reads KGHSH; CDR2 reads LQKENI. The CDR3 totals 14 residues. The CDR3 DNA is TGTGCCAGCTCACCGGGTGCGCTCTCCTACGAGCAGTACTTC. It yields the protein CASSPGALSYEQYF.

The chain has TRBV19 and TRBJ2-3; 8 nucleotides match TRBD1. The germline CDR1 and CDR2 sequences are LNHDA and SQIVND (reference sequence). The trim removed 9 bases at V and 5 bases at J, leaving 7 bases unmatched. The CDR3 runs 13 residues. The CDR3 DNA follows: TGTGCCAGCACGGACAGGGACAAAGATACGCAGTATTTT. Its translation is CASTDRDKDTQYF. The whole variable domain, remainder taken from reference TRBV19 and TRBJ2-3, is DGGITQSPKYLFRKEGQNVTLSCEQNLNHDAMYWYRQDPGQGLRLIYYSQIVNDFQKGDIAEGYSVSREKKESFPLTVTSAQKNPTAFYLCASTDRDKDTQYFGPGTRLTVL.

A word on this clonotype: A much larger clone differs by one base, so this may be a read error. The rearrangement joins TRBV5-1 to TRBJ2-7; 8 nucleotides align to TRBD1. The junction had 10 bases not matched to a gene; V was cut back by 0 bases and J by 5 bases. CDR3 length equals 16 residues. Germline V gene sequence: CDR1 SGHRS, CDR2 YFSETQ. CDR3 sequence (DNA): TGCGCCAGCAGCTTGGTTTATGGGACAGGCAACGACGAGCAGTACTTC. Its protein product is CASSLVYGTGNDEQYF. Full variable domain (rest looked up from reference TRBV5-1 and TRBJ2-7): KAGVTQTPRYLIKTRGQQVTLSCSPISGHRSVSWYQQTPGQGLQFLFEYFSETQRNKGNFPGRFSGRQFSNSRSEMNVSTLELGDSALYLCASSLVYGTGNDEQYFGPGTRLTVT.

This clonotype was counted at least ten times. The V and J genes are TRBV12-3 or TRBV12-4 and TRBJ2-2; possible D gene TRBD1, 6 bases. V was pared by 5 bases and J by 5 bases, with 15 bases between. This CDR3 comprises 15 residues. CDR3 region: CASSQETRGTGELFF. The CDR3 region has the DNA TGTGCCAGCAGTCAGGAAACAAGGGGGACCGGGGAGCTGTTTTTT.

This clonotype was counted at least ten times. The rearrangement joins TRBV28 to TRBJ1-1; 8 bases are a match to TRBD1. V lost 2 bases to trimming and J lost 1 base; unmatched junction nucleotides: 3. CDR3 length: 15 residues. Germline lookup yields CDR1 MDHEN and CDR2 SYDVKM. The CDR3 spells CASSLQGAGNTEAFF. The CDR3 DNA is TGTGCCAGCAGTTTACAGGGGGCAGGGAACACTGAAGCTTTCTTT. Combining the CDR3 with reference TRBV28 and TRBJ1-1 gives the whole variable domain DVKVTQSSRYLVKRTGEKVFLECVQDMDHENMFWYRQDPGLGLRLIYFSYDVKMKEKGDIPEGYSVSREKKERFSLILESASTNQTSMYLCASSLQGAGNTEAFFGQGTRLTVV.

This clonotype was seen ten or more times. The V call is TRBV27, the J call TRBJ1-5, with no clear D. The V gene's germline CDR1 is MNHEY and CDR2 SMNVEV (reference sequence). Trimming took 1 base from V and 4 from J, leaving 8 bases between them. This CDR3 is 14 amino acids long. CDR3 loop: CASSLFFLNQPQHF. The DNA for the CDR3 is TGTGCCAGCAGTTTATTTTTCCTTAATCAGCCCCAGCATTTT.